This TCR beta chain was profiled in a study of T cell responses to AZD1222 COVID-19 vaccine. In the case of this clone: Its antigen is undetermined.

CDR1 MNHEY and CDR2 SVGAGI come from the germline V gene. V was shortened by 6 bases and J by 7 bases, with 9 bases between the two germline ends. The length of the CDR3 is 12 residues. The repertoire was sequenced with immunoSEQ multiplex PCR; TCRdb's copy has only in-frame clones and lacks some. The sample has some 160,000 clones; 80% to 95% are singletons. Study-wide results and caveats: The donor cohort was predominantly white British with a female majority, and clonal diversity may have been underestimated.

The chain joins TRBV6-5 to TRBJ2-2; maybe TRBD2 (5 bases). The TCR was taken from an adult in good health. The material sequenced was peripheral blood, taken on day 0 of AZD1222 vaccination. The CDR3 loop reads CASSWEFGELFF. The DNA of the CDR3 is TGTGCCAGCAGCTGGGAGTTCGGGGAGCTGTTTTTT.